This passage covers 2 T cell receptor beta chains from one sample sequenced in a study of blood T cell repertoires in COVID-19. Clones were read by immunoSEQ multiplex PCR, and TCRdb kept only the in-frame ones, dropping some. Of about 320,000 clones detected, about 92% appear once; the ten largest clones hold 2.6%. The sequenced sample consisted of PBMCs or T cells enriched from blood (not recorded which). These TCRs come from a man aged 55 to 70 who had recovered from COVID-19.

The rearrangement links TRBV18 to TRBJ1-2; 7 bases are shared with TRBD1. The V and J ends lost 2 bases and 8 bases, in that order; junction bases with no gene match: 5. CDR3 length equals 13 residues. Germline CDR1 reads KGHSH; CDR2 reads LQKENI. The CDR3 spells CASSPEGAAGYTF. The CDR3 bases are TGTGCCAGCTCACCAGAGGGGGCGGCAGGCTACACCTTC. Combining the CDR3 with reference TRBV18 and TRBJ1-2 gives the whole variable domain NAGVMQNPRHLVRRRGQEARLRCSPMKGHSHVYWYRQLPEEGLKFMVYLQKENIIDESGMPKERFSAEFPKEGPSILRIQQVVRGDSAAYFCASSPEGAAGYTFGSGTRLTVV.

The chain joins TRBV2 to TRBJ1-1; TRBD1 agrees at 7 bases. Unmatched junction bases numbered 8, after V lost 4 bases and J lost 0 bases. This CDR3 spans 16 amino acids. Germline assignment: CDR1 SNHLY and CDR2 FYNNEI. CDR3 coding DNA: TGTGCCAGCAGTGGGTCCCCCGGGACAGTGAACACTGAAGCTTTCTTT. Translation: CASSGSPGTVNTEAFF.